This T cell receptor beta chain was identified during a study of T-cell reconstitution after alpha-beta-depleted transplantation in children. A library of TCRbeta sequences, prepared with unique molecular identifiers, was generated. MiXCR, applied by TCRdb to the PCR reads, yields one record per CDR3 protein. The sample holds 640,000 or so distinct CDR3 sequences; around 17% are singletons and the top ten take approximately 1%. The CDR3 totals 11 residues. CDR1 is KGHDR, CDR2 SFDVKD, per germline. The V end was cut by 7 bases, the J end by 3 bases, with 6 bases between. The starting material was PBMCs from the stem cell graft donor, obtained from the stem cell graft. The chain has TRBV24-1 and TRBJ2-7; D call uncertain. This receptor was taken from a human donor who donated a stem cell graft to a child with acute myeloid leukemia. The CDR3 DNA reads TGTGCCACCAGCCAATGCTACGAGCAGTACGTC. Residues: CATSQCYEQYV.